This entry lists 24 T cell receptor beta chains sequenced from one sample in a study of radiotherapy plus CTLA-4 blockade in lung cancer. TCRdb's copy holds only in-frame clones and misses some; the assay was immunoSEQ multiplex PCR. The sample holds about 25,000 clones; about 71% are singletons and the top ten take under 3.5%. The sequences come from peripheral blood, collected from a patient treated with radiotherapy plus ipilimumab. These receptors were obtained from a human donor with non-small cell lung cancer whose response to radiotherapy plus ipilimumab could not be evaluated.

The rearrangement joins TRBV2 to TRBJ2-7, with D perhaps TRBD1 (6 bases). Germline CDR1 and CDR2: SNHLY and FYNNEI. V lost 6 bases, J lost 3 bases, and 12 bases lay in between. CDR3 length: 13 amino acids. The CDR3 sequence: CASRQQGSYEQYF. For the CDR3, the DNA is TGTGCCAGCAGACAACAGGGCAGCTACGAGCAGTACTTC. Variable domain in full (rest from reference TRBV2 and TRBJ2-7): EPEVTQTPSHQVTQMGQEVILRCVPISNHLYFYWYRQILGQKVEFLVSFYNNEISEKSEIFDDQFSVERPDGSNFTLKIRSTKLEDSAMYFCASRQQGSYEQYFGPGTRLTVT.

This clone appeared a single time. The chain uses TRBV4-1 and TRBJ1-2; D remains ambiguous. The CDR3 loop spans 15 amino acids. Trimming took 1 base from V and 5 from J, leaving 14 bases between them. CDR1 is MGHRA and CDR2 is YSYEKL in the germline V gene. The CDR3 reads CASSQGGTTNYGYTF. The CDR3 region has the DNA TGCGCCAGCAGCCAAGGAGGCACCACAAATTATGGCTACACCTTC.

This clone has a handful of counts. This chain links TRBV19 with TRBJ1-1, with 8 bases aligning to TRBD1. The CDR3 consists of 13 residues. Germline V gene lookup returns CDR1 LNHDA and CDR2 SQIVND (reference sequence). V lost 1 base, J lost 10 bases, and 5 bases stayed unmatched. CDR3 nucleotides: TGTGCCAGTAGTATAGGACAGGGGTCTTCAGCTTTCTTT. It codes for CASSIGQGSSAFF. Full variable domain (remainder filled in from reference TRBV19 and TRBJ1-1): DGGITQSPKYLFRKEGQNVTLSCEQNLNHDAMYWYRQDPGQGLRLIYYSQIVNDFQKGDIAEGYSVSREKKESFPLTVTSAQKNPTAFYLCASSIGQGSSAFFGQGTRLTVV.

The chain links TRBV2 to TRBJ2-6; 10 bases agree with TRBD2. The CDR3 is made up of 18 amino acids. CDR1 SNHLY and CDR2 FYNNEI come from the germline V gene. J lost 2 bases, V lost 7 bases, and 11 bases had no gene match. This CDR3 reads CASIAGGLIGAGANVLTF. The CDR3 DNA is TGTGCCAGCATAGCGGGAGGACTTATTGGGGCTGGGGCCAACGTCCTGACTTTC.

This clone showed up just once. This chain joins TRBV2 and TRBJ1-1; no firm D call. CDR3 length equals 13 residues. Trimming took off 9 bases at V and 5 bases at J, with 16 bases between the two ends. CDR1 is SNHLY and CDR2 is FYNNEI in the germline V gene. The CDR3 DNA reads as TGTGCCAGTTCAAATCAGGTCACAACTGAAGCTTTCTTT. It codes for CASSNQVTTEAFF.

The chain joins TRBV9 to TRBJ2-5; no definite D call. The germline V gene has CDR1 SGDLS and CDR2 YYNGEE. The V end was cut by 0 bases, the J end by 5 bases, with 14 bases between. This CDR3 region has 15 residues. The CDR3 DNA sequence: TGTGCCAGCAGCGTAGATTCCCTAGTCCAGGAGACCCAGTACTTC. Translation gives CASSVDSLVQETQYF.

The CDR3 bases are TGTGCCAGCAGTTACGGGGACAAATACGAGCAGTACTTC. It codes for CASSYGDKYEQYF. The V gene is TRBV6-5, the J gene TRBJ2-7; weak D call: TRBD1 (6 bases). Per the germline V gene, CDR1 is MNHEY and CDR2 is SVGAGI. The length of the CDR3 is 13 residues. The ends were cut back, 2 bases at V and 4 bases at J, with 9 bases in the middle.

This clone was seen a single time. V usage is TRBV9 and J usage is TRBJ1-1, with 8 bases matching TRBD1. The ends lost 4 bases at V and 6 bases at J; junction bases unmatched: 8. The CDR3 runs to 14 residues. The germline V gene has CDR1 SGDLS and CDR2 YYNGEE. In DNA form, the CDR3 reads TGTGCCAGCAGCCCCCGGACAGGGATTCCTGAAGCTTTCTTT. Protein sequence: CASSPRTGIPEAFF.

In this sample, this clone turned up a few times. The chain couples TRBV4-1 to TRBJ2-5; the D gene is possibly TRBD2 (7 bases). This CDR3 has 19 residues. Trimming stripped 5 bases from V and 4 bases from J, with 29 bases between. CDR1 is MGHRA, CDR2 YSYEKL, per germline. This CDR3 reads CASSSGRRPEREGGETQYF. The CDR3 DNA follows: TGCGCCAGCAGCTCCGGCCGTAGACCCGAGCGGGAAGGGGGAGAGACCCAGTACTTC.

The chain links TRBV6-5 to TRBJ1-2, with 7 bases lining up with TRBD1. Germline-derived CDR1 and CDR2 are MNHEY and SVGAGI. The CDR3 consists of 14 residues. Unmatched junction bases numbered 17, after V lost 7 bases and J lost 12 bases. For the CDR3, the DNA is TGTGCCAGCACAATGAGGCAGGGGGGTGGCGGCCACACCTTC. Translating gives CASTMRQGGGGHTF.

The chain has TRBV30 and TRBJ1-4; 8 nucleotides agree with TRBD1. The CDR3 runs to 17 residues. Germline CDR1 is GTSNPN and CDR2 is SVGIG (reference sequence). Trimming removed 0 bases from V and 2 bases from J; junction bases left unmatched: 8. Here the CDR3 DNA reads TGTGCCTGGAGTGTACCCGGCAGGGGGCGGACTAATGAAAAACTGTTTTTT. The encoded protein is CAWSVPGRGRTNEKLFF.

This clone came up a few times. The chain employs TRBV6-1 and TRBJ1-6; no reliable D call. The CDR3 totals 13 residues. The ends were cut back, 4 bases at V and 10 bases at J, with 11 bases in the middle. CDR1 is MNHNS, CDR2 SASEGT, per germline. The CDR3 is CASSGREPSPLHF. CDR3 DNA: TGTGCCAGCAGTGGCCGCGAGCCCTCACCCCTCCACTTT.

This sequence joins TRBV5-6 and TRBJ2-5, with D possibly TRBD2 on 5 matching bases. CDR3 length: 16 amino acids. Germline lookup yields CDR1 SGHDT and CDR2 YYEEEE. The ends were cut back, 2 bases at V and 5 bases at J, with 19 bases in the middle. CDR3 in DNA: TGTGCCAGCAGCTTAATTATAGCGACACCCCCTGAGACCCAGTACTTC. It encodes CASSLIIATPPETQYF.

This clone was detected only a few times. This chain joins TRBV6-5 and TRBJ1-2; no reliable D call. Trimming left V 3 bases short and J 2 bases short, with 10 bases between. The CDR3 consists of 14 residues. The germline CDR1 and CDR2 sequences are MNHEY and SVGAGI. The CDR3 sequence is CASSYDPGNYGYTF. The CDR3 DNA is TGTGCCAGCAGTTATGACCCGGGAAACTATGGCTACACCTTC.

This rearrangement joins TRBV18 to TRBJ2-5; a possible D gene is TRBD2 (6 bases). The CDR3 extends over 13 amino acids. V lost 4 bases, J lost 5 bases, and 11 bases lay in between. Looked up from germline, CDR1 is KGHSH and CDR2 is LQKENI. The CDR3 reads CASSLRDFETQYF. The CDR3 bases are TGTGCCAGCTCACTCCGGGACTTTGAGACCCAGTACTTC.

CDR3 DNA: TGTGCCAGCAGCCGGACCGGGACTACGAACACCGGGGAGCTGTTTTTT. As protein: CASSRTGTTNTGELFF. The chain combines TRBV7-2 with TRBJ2-2, with 7 positions matching TRBD2. CDR3 length: 16 residues. The V segment lost 5 bases and the J segment 0 bases; nucleotides outside the gene matches: 6. Germline V CDR1 and CDR2: SGHTA, FQGNSA. Full variable domain (missing parts from reference TRBV7-2 and TRBJ2-2): GAGVSQSPSNKVTEKGKDVELRCDPISGHTALYWYRQSLGQGLEFLIYFQGNSAPDKSGLPSDRFSAERTGGSVSTLTIQRTQQEDSAVYLCASSRTGTTNTGELFFGEGSRLTVL.

V usage is TRBV5-4 and J usage is TRBJ1-4, with 9 nucleotides matching TRBD1. The V and J ends lost 4 bases and 8 bases, in that order; junction bases with no gene match: 9. The CDR3 sequence is 15 residues long. From germline, CDR1 is SGHNT and CDR2 YYREEE (reference sequence). The DNA of the CDR3 is TGTGCCAGCAGCGAGAACAGGGGGCTAAACGAAAAACTGTTTTTT. As protein: CASSENRGLNEKLFF.

The CDR3 reads CASSLAGGGETQYF. CDR3 DNA sequence: TGTGCCAGCAGCTTAGCGGGAGGGGGAGAGACCCAGTACTTC. The V and J genes are TRBV7-6 and TRBJ2-5, with D possibly being TRBD2 (7 bases). The CDR3 runs 14 residues. CDR1 and CDR2 (germline): SGHVS, FNYEAQ. Trimming took 0 bases from V and 4 from J, leaving 9 bases between them.

V and J are TRBV6-1 and TRBJ1-5; 7 nucleotides agree with TRBD1. With V trimmed by 4 bases and J by 7 bases, 4 bases remained unmatched. Germline V gene sequence: CDR1 MNHNS, CDR2 SASEGT. CDR3 length equals 13 residues. CDR3 sequence reads: CASSVDREQPQHF. The CDR3 region has the DNA TGTGCCAGCAGTGTCGACAGGGAACAGCCCCAGCATTTT.

V and J are TRBV7-6 and TRBJ2-5; no definite D call. CDR3 length: 12 residues. The V gene lost 1 base and the J gene lost 5 bases, with 5 bases spanning the gap. Germline lookup yields CDR1 SGHVS and CDR2 FNYEAQ. CDR3 DNA sequence: TGTGCCAGCAGCTTAGGTGCGGAGACCCAGTACTTC. Translated: CASSLGAETQYF.

The genes are TRBV5-4 and TRBJ2-1; 10 positions match TRBD2. Germline V gene sequence: CDR1 SGHNT, CDR2 YYREEE (reference sequence). Trimming took 5 bases from V and 5 from J; bases not matched to a gene: 13. The length of the CDR3 is 17 residues. CDR3 region: CASSFPSSGSSHNEQFF. CDR3 DNA sequence: TGTGCCAGCAGTTTCCCATCTAGCGGGAGCTCTCACAATGAGCAGTTCTTC.

The chain employs TRBV27 and TRBJ2-7, with TRBD1 identical over 8 bases. V shed 6 bases and J 4 bases; nucleotides not matched to a gene: 5. In germline, CDR1 is MNHEY, CDR2 SMNVEV (reference sequence). This CDR3 has 13 amino acids. The CDR3 region is CASRRTGRYEQYF. As DNA, the CDR3 is TGTGCCAGCAGGAGGACAGGGAGGTACGAGCAGTACTTC.

This clone was seen a handful of times. The chain has TRBV5-1 and TRBJ1-2; 7 nucleotides line up with TRBD1. The CDR3 runs 14 residues. V trimming: 4 bases; J trimming: 2 bases; junction bases outside the gene matches: 5. Germline lookup yields CDR1 SGHRS and CDR2 YFSETQ. DNA for the CDR3: TGCGCCAGCAGCCGCGACAGGGCCAACTATGGCTACACCTTC. Amino acids: CASSRDRANYGYTF.

The chain has TRBV6-1 and TRBJ1-5; 8 bases line up with TRBD1. CDR3 length: 13 amino acids. The junction had 3 bases not matched to a gene; V was cut back by 4 bases and J by 7 bases. CDR1 MNHNS and CDR2 SASEGT come from the germline V gene. CDR3 sequence reads: CASSAGGGQPQHF. The CDR3 nucleotides are TGTGCCAGCAGTGCAGGGGGCGGGCAGCCCCAGCATTTT.